This T cell receptor (beta chain) was profiled in a study of blood T cells in healthy people across ages. General study findings and limits: Naive CD4+ cells and diversity were both higher in long-lived donors than in aged donors.

This CDR3 contains 8 residues. CDR1 is SNHLY, CDR2 FYNNEI, per germline. The use of a sample-barcoded 5' primer and a J-beta primer mix characterized a second PCR of 7 to 11 cycles. MiXCR, applied by TCRdb to the 5' RACE reads, yields one record per CDR3 protein. This table holds approximately 940,000 distinct CDR3 sequences, under 50% found once. Only a few counts were recorded for this clonotype. The antigen is unknown. The chain has TRBV2 and TRBJ2-4; D gene uncertain. The J call may be in error: the DNA end matches TRBJ2-7 better. This clonotype originated in a young man in good health. The sequenced sample was blood. The CDR3 region has the DNA TGTGCCAGTGGCGAGCAGTACTTC. Protein sequence: CASGEQYF.